This entry describes one TCR beta chain. Original processing methods: Estimation of nucleated cell counts was performed using reference gene primer amplification. The protocol was immunoSEQ multiplex PCR, while the TCRdb copy is restricted to in-frame clones and leaves out a portion. V and J calls and clone size are given by that table; D and trimming were obtained from the DNA. The sample has roughly 73,000 clones, 87% seen once. The record originates from a study of blood T cell repertoires in COVID-19. The germline gives CDR1 SGHTA, CDR2 FQGNSA. V gave up 5 bases and J gave up 0 bases, with 10 bases separating them. This CDR3 comprises 14 residues.

The chain couples TRBV7-2 to TRBJ2-5; a weak D match, TRBD1 (5 bases). The TCR sequence derives from a woman aged 80 or over with active or convalescent COVID-19. The sequencing sample was made of peripheral blood. The CDR3 DNA sequence: TGTGCCAGCAGCCAGGGTCCATACCAAGAGACCCAGTACTTC. It encodes CASSQGPYQETQYF.